The 21 T cell receptor beta chains in this list originate from one sample, sequenced in a study of shared clonotypes between healthy human individuals. The assay was immunoSEQ multiplex PCR, and TCRdb's table has in-frame clones only and misses some. This table holds around 2.5 million clones, approximately 93% found once. Sequencing was done on a sample of naive CD4+ T cells from PBMCs. Subset defined: CD45RA+ positively selected. These receptors originate from a man aged 18 to 29 in good health. Some clones in this sample may be carry-over from other donors' samples.

The rearrangement joins TRBV7-2 to TRBJ1-1; D unclear. Trimming shortened V by 3 bases and J by 3 bases, and 14 bases separated the two germline ends. In germline, CDR1 is SGHTA, CDR2 FQGNSA. The CDR3 length is 15 residues. CDR3 in amino acids: CASSFVRMVDTEAFF. The CDR3 DNA sequence: TGTGCCAGCAGCTTTGTCAGGATGGTGGACACTGAAGCTTTCTTT.

Only one count was recorded for this clone. The chain combines TRBV5-1 with TRBJ2-1; TRBD2 aligns across 10 bases. CDR3 length equals 17 residues. Germline-derived CDR1 and CDR2 are SGHRS and YFSETQ. Unmatched junction bases numbered 7, after V lost 0 bases and J lost 4 bases. The CDR3 protein is CASSLGTSGFRYNEQFF. The DNA for the CDR3 is TGCGCCAGCAGCTTGGGGACTAGCGGCTTTAGGTACAATGAGCAGTTCTTC.

The chain recombines TRBV29-1 with TRBJ1-5, with D unclear. CDR1 SQVTM and CDR2 ANQGSEA come from the germline V gene. V shed 4 bases and J shed 2 bases, with 12 bases lying between them. The CDR3 runs 14 residues. The CDR3 coding sequence is TGCAGCGTTGTGGGCGGACCCGGCAATCAGCCCCAGCATTTT. The encoded protein is CSVVGGPGNQPQHF.

Details on this clone: Additional DNA sequences in this sample encode the identical CDR3. The rearrangement uses TRBV28 and TRBJ2-4; D possibly corresponds to TRBD1 (6 bases). CDR1 is MDHEN and CDR2 is SYDVKM in the germline V gene. Between the trimmed V and J ends, which lost 6 bases and 0 bases, there was a span of 12 bases. This CDR3 has 15 residues. For the CDR3, the DNA is TGTGCCAGCAGCCCAGGACAGCTAGCCAAAAACATTCAGTACTTC. Amino acid sequence: CASSPGQLAKNIQYF.

Comment on this clone: This sample includes further DNA sequences coding for the same CDR3. The rearrangement uses TRBV27 and TRBJ2-7; TRBD2 matches 10 bases. Germline assignment: CDR1 MNHEY and CDR2 SMNVEV (reference sequence). This CDR3 region has 15 residues. Trimming at V came to 2 bases and at J to 3 bases, leaving 4 bases not matched to a gene. In DNA, the CDR3 is TGTGCCAGCAGTTTAGGCCTAGCGGGAGTCTACGAGCAGTACTTC. It codes for CASSLGLAGVYEQYF.

The rearrangement uses TRBV7-2 and TRBJ2-5; D tentatively fits TRBD1 or TRBD2 (7 bases each). The CDR3 is 14 residues long. The germline CDR1 and CDR2 sequences are SGHTA and FQGNSA. With 5 bases removed from V and 4 bases from J, the gap between germline ends came to 14 bases. The CDR3 spells CASSNRGGVETQYF. The CDR3, as DNA: TGTGCCAGCAGCAACAGGGGAGGGGTAGAGACCCAGTACTTC. Together with reference TRBV7-2 and TRBJ2-5, the CDR3 gives the full variable domain: GAGVSQSPSNKVTEKGKDVELRCDPISGHTALYWYRQSLGQGLEFLIYFQGNSAPDKSGLPSDRFSAERTGGSVSTLTIQRTQQEDSAVYLCASSNRGGVETQYFGPGTRLLVL.

This clone appeared a single time. The genes are TRBV28 and TRBJ2-5, with 14 bases aligning to TRBD2. The trim removed 6 bases at V and 4 bases at J, leaving 10 bases unmatched. Looked up from germline, CDR1 is MDHEN and CDR2 is SYDVKM. The CDR3 is made up of 17 amino acids. CDR3 in amino acids: CASSPGTSGSWSETQYF. The CDR3 DNA reads TGTGCCAGCAGCCCCGGGACTAGCGGGAGTTGGTCAGAGACCCAGTACTTC.

The genes are TRBV6-5 and TRBJ1-3; maybe TRBD1 (5 bases). The CDR3 extends over 16 amino acids. Per germline, CDR1 MNHEY and CDR2 SVGAGI. Trimming removed 4 bases at V and 0 bases at J, with 13 bases between. CDR3 in amino acids: CASSWGDPSSGNTIYF. In nucleotides, the CDR3 is TGTGCCAGCAGTTGGGGCGACCCAAGCTCTGGAAACACCATATATTTT.

J is TRBJ2-7 and V is TRBV6-1, with a weak D call TRBD1 (6 bases). The germline CDR1 and CDR2 sequences are MNHNS and SASEGT. V lost 5 bases and J 7 bases, leaving 12 bases between the germline ends. The CDR3 is made up of 12 amino acids. The CDR3 here is CASSIQGFEQYF. The CDR3 DNA reads as TGTGCCAGCAGTATACAGGGTTTTGAGCAGTACTTC.

In the case of this clone: The sample has other DNA sequences that encode this CDR3 too. The chain is built from TRBV11-2 and TRBJ2-1; D gene ambiguous. Germline-derived CDR1 and CDR2 are SGHAT and FQNNGV. V was trimmed by 3 bases and J by 0 bases, leaving 3 bases between them. This CDR3 is built from 13 residues. CDR3 DNA sequence: TGTGCCAGCAGCTTGAGCTCCTACAATGAGCAGTTCTTC. It specifies CASSLSSYNEQFF.

This chain joins TRBV14 and TRBJ1-1; no definite D call. V was shortened by 0 bases and J by 5 bases, with 7 bases between the two germline ends. The CDR3 is 13 amino acids. Germline-derived CDR1 and CDR2 are SGHDN and FVKESK. CDR3 protein: CASSQDYLTEAFF. Here the CDR3 DNA reads TGTGCCAGCAGCCAAGATTACTTAACTGAAGCTTTCTTT.

The chain has TRBV30 and TRBJ2-5, with a weak D call TRBD2 (5 bases). The CDR3 sequence is 16 residues long. Trimming took off 3 bases at V and 7 bases at J, with 24 bases between the two ends. Germline V gene sequence: CDR1 GTSNPN, CDR2 SVGIG (reference sequence). The CDR3 region has the DNA TGTGCCTGGAGGCCCCTCCCGGACTGGGTAATAGGGACCCAGTACTTC. This gives the protein CAWRPLPDWVIGTQYF.

The J gene is TRBJ1-2, the V gene TRBV5-6, with D possibly being TRBD1 (5 bases). Germline assignment: CDR1 SGHDT and CDR2 YYEEEE. V was trimmed by 1 base and J by 4 bases, leaving 20 bases between them. CDR3 length equals 17 residues. The CDR3 nucleotides are TGTGCCAGCAGCTTGTTCAGGCAGGGCCCTTCTTCCTATGGCTACACCTTC. Residues: CASSLFRQGPSSYGYTF.

V and J are TRBV28 and TRBJ1-2; 7 bases fit TRBD1. V trimming: 4 bases; J trimming: 0 bases; junction bases outside the gene matches: 8. This CDR3 has 16 amino acids. Per germline, CDR1 MDHEN and CDR2 SYDVKM. CDR3 DNA: TGTGCCAGCAGTTCACACGGGACAGAGTCTAACTATGGCTACACCTTC. Its translation: CASSSHGTESNYGYTF.

The rearrangement joins TRBV11-2 to TRBJ2-3; TRBD2 aligns across 8 bases. Germline assignment: CDR1 SGHAT and CDR2 FQNNGV. CDR3 size: 16 residues. Trimming cost V 0 bases and J 3 bases; bases outside gene matches: 5. CDR3 protein: CASSLDRGGRTDTQYF. In DNA, the CDR3 is TGTGCCAGCAGCTTAGATCGCGGCGGGAGGACAGATACGCAGTATTTT.

The DNA for the CDR3 is TGTGCCCACCCTCGAGCGGGCCCATCCTACAATGAGCAGTTCTTC. Protein sequence: CAHPRAGPSYNEQFF. The chain combines TRBV11-3 with TRBJ2-1; a possible D gene is TRBD2 (6 bases). The V gene's germline CDR1 is SGHNT and CDR2 YENEEA. The CDR3 extends over 15 amino acids. V was cut by 11 bases and J by 1 base, with 18 bases left in between.

CDR3 amino acids: CASSQPTTGQGTGELFF. The CDR3 DNA is TGCGCCAGCAGCCAACCCACGACAGGACAAGGAACCGGGGAGCTGTTTTTT. V gene TRBV4-1 combines with J gene TRBJ2-2; tentatively, D is TRBD1 (6 bases). The CDR3 spans 17 residues. Germline V lookup: CDR1 MGHRA, CDR2 YSYEKL. V was shortened by 2 bases and J by 5 bases, with 18 bases between the two germline ends.

The V call is TRBV28, the J call TRBJ1-4, with 8 positions matching TRBD1. The CDR3 contains 15 residues. V was clipped by 2 bases and J by 3 bases; unmatched bases: 2. Germline V lookup: CDR1 MDHEN, CDR2 SYDVKM. CDR3 in DNA: TGTGCCAGCAGTTTACAGGGGGCGGCTAATGAAAAACTGTTTTTT. Translation gives CASSLQGAANEKLFF.

In its sample, this clone was seen a few times. V and J are TRBV30 and TRBJ1-1; no clear D. V was cut by 8 bases and J by 8 bases, with 15 bases left in between. Germline V gene sequence: CDR1 GTSNPN, CDR2 SVGIG (reference sequence). The CDR3 runs 11 residues. This CDR3 is CARSRIFEAFF. The CDR3 DNA sequence: TGTGCCCGCTCCCGTATCTTCGAAGCTTTCTTT.

The chain joins TRBV14 to TRBJ2-7; 10 bases agree with TRBD2. The CDR3 spans 15 residues. Germline V gene sequence: CDR1 SGHDN, CDR2 FVKESK. With V trimmed by 4 bases and J by 2 bases, 5 bases remained unmatched. The CDR3, as DNA: TGTGCCAGCAGCCGGGGACTAGCGCTTACCTACGAGCAGTACTTC. Protein: CASSRGLALTYEQYF.

The rearrangement joins TRBV18 to TRBJ2-2, with a weak D call TRBD2 (5 bases). The V gene's germline CDR1 is KGHSH and CDR2 LQKENI. V was cut by 6 bases and J by 7 bases, with 12 bases left in between. The CDR3 runs to 13 residues. CDR3 region: CASSQRQVGELFF. CDR3 nucleotides: TGTGCCAGCTCCCAGCGGCAGGTCGGGGAGCTGTTTTTT.